This is a list of T cell receptor beta chains from one sample in a study of shared clonotypes between healthy human individuals. Produced via immunoSEQ multiplex PCR; TCRdb's table is partial and in-frame only. Of roughly 1,100,000 clones in the sample, about 80% were seen once. The sample consisted of memory CD4+ T cells sorted from blood. Source of these receptors: a man younger than 35 in good health. Both conserved end residues are part of each CDR3. Fields, in order: D gene, V gene, J gene, clone size, CDR3 DNA, CDR3 protein. D genes are given only for firm matches. Part of the rows lack a size; the others show once, few, many or a class for expanded clones.

.	TRBV6-1	TRBJ2-4	once	TGTGCCAGCAGTGCCTTGGACAGCACCCTAGCCAAAAACATTCAGTACTTC	CASSALDSTLAKNIQYF
.	TRBV6-6	TRBJ1-1	.	TGTGCCGGAAGAAGAAAGGGTTACACTGAAGCTTTCTTT	CAGRRKGYTEAFF
.	TRBV19	TRBJ1-5	.	TGTGCCAGTTCGGGGGCAGGACTGCAGCCCCAGCATTTT	CASSGAGLQPQHF
.	TRBV5-1	TRBJ2-2	once	TGCGCCAGCAGCTTGATCGAGAACACCGGGGAGCTGTTTTTT	CASSLIENTGELFF
TRBD2	TRBV7-9	TRBJ2-1	.	TGTGCCATCCTTAGCGGGTACAATGAGCAGTTCTTC	CAILSGYNEQFF
.	TRBV2	TRBJ2-5	.	TGTGCCAGCAGGCAGGGCAGACAAGAGACCCAGTACTTC	CASRQGRQETQYF
TRBD1	TRBV30	TRBJ1-5	many	TGTGCCTGGGGGACAGGGGGCGGCAATCAGCCCCAGCATTTT	CAWGTGGGNQPQHF
.	TRBV5-5	TRBJ1-1	.	TGTGCCAGCAGCTTGTATCAGGGAATGAACACTGAAGCTTTCTTT	CASSLYQGMNTEAFF
TRBD1	TRBV5-1	TRBJ1-6	.	TGCGCCAGCAGCTCCTCGACAGGGGGCGATTCACCCCTCCACTTT	CASSSSTGGDSPLHF
.	TRBV7-2	TRBJ1-3	.	TGTGCCAGCAGCTTAGGGTCAGTCCTGGGCTCTGGAAACACCATATATTTT	CASSLGSVLGSGNTIYF
.	TRBV6-4	TRBJ1-1	few	TGTGCCAGCAGTCTAGTACGCGGCACTGAAGCTTTCTTT	CASSLVRGTEAFF
.	TRBV30	TRBJ1-2	.	TGTGCCTGGAGTGTCCGGGGTTCGGGTGGCTACACCTTC	CAWSVRGSGGYTF
TRBD2	TRBV25-1	TRBJ2-2	.	TGTGCCAGCAGGGGGAAGGGACTAGCGGGGCGGAACGGGGAGCTGTTTTTT	CASRGKGLAGRNGELFF
.	TRBV27	TRBJ1-5	.	TGTGCCAGCAGTTTAGCCGGACCCAATCAGCCCCAGCATTTT	CASSLAGPNQPQHF
TRBD2	TRBV7-6	TRBJ2-1	few	TGTGCCAGCAGCTTATCCGCTAGCGGGATCACTGAGCAGTTCTTC	CASSLSASGITEQFF
.	TRBV11-2	TRBJ2-1	.	TGTGCCAGCAGCTTAAAGTTATCTTACGGGACTTCCTACAATGAGCAGTTCTTC	CASSLKLSYGTSYNEQFF
TRBD1	TRBV14	TRBJ1-1	.	TGTGCCAGCAGGGGGACAGGGCGAGGCACTGAAGCTTTCTTT	CASRGTGRGTEAFF
TRBD2	TRBV2	TRBJ2-7	.	TGTGCCAGCAGTGAAGAAAGCGGGGGGGCTTACGAGCAGTACTTC	CASSEESGGAYEQYF
.	TRBV6-1	TRBJ1-4	many	TGTGCCAGCAGTACAGGGATCGCTAATGAAAAACTGTTTTTT	CASSTGIANEKLFF
.	TRBV5-1	TRBJ2-1	many	TGCGCCAGCAGCCCTACGTCTGACGCCTACAATGAGCAGTTCTTC	CASSPTSDAYNEQFF
TRBD1	TRBV28	TRBJ2-2	.	TGTGCCAGCAGTTTTTCGGGACAGGACACCGGGGAGCTGTTTTTT	CASSFSGQDTGELFF
TRBD1	TRBV27	TRBJ1-3	.	TGTGCCAGCAGTCGGACAGGGGCTTTGTCTGGAAACACCATATATTTT	CASSRTGALSGNTIYF
.	TRBV5-1	TRBJ2-3	.	TGCGCCAGCTCCCCATCGTCCGAGGCCTCAGATACGCAGTATTTT	CASSPSSEASDTQYF
.	TRBV4-2	TRBJ1-1	.	TGTGCCAGCAGCCCTTCAAGGGGGGCAAACACTGAAGCTTTCTTT	CASSPSRGANTEAFF
TRBD1	TRBV6-1	TRBJ1-5	few	TGTGCCAGCTCCCGGACAGGGGACAATCAGCCCCAGCATTTT	CASSRTGDNQPQHF
.	TRBV7-9	TRBJ2-1	.	TGTGCCAGCAGCAATAGAGGCAGAACTAATGAGCAGTTCTTC	CASSNRGRTNEQFF
.	TRBV28	TRBJ2-1	few	TGTGCCAGCAGTCTGACATTTGAGCAGTTCTTC	CASSLTFEQFF
TRBD2	TRBV5-1	TRBJ2-3	.	TGCGCCAGCAGCTTGTCTAGCGGGGGGGCGGCAGATACGCAGTATTTT	CASSLSSGGAADTQYF
TRBD2	TRBV27	TRBJ2-2	once	TGTGCCAGCAGCCCTGCCACGGGAGGGGGAACCGGGGAGCTGTTTTTT	CASSPATGGGTGELFF
.	TRBV6-6	TRBJ1-1	.	TGTGCCAGCAGTTACTCGAGGGAGGGGAAGGCTGAAGCTTTCTTT	CASSYSREGKAEAFF
.	TRBV7-2	TRBJ1-5	many	TGTGCCAGCAGCTTACTCCGGGGATCGGATCAGCCCCAGCATTTT	CASSLLRGSDQPQHF
.	TRBV7-8	TRBJ1-3	few	TGTGCCAGCAGCTTGGGCGGGGGCAGAAGCTCTGGAAACACCATATATTTT	CASSLGGGRSSGNTIYF
.	TRBV5-6	TRBJ1-2	.	TGTGCCAGCAGCGTGGCTTATGAGGTTTCTGGCTACACCTTC	CASSVAYEVSGYTF
.	TRBV15	TRBJ2-7	many	TGTGCCACCAGCAGAGAAGTCCACGGGGTTTACGAGCAGTACTTC	CATSREVHGVYEQYF
.	TRBV29-1	TRBJ1-2	.	TGCAGCGTCACCGGGACACCGCCTAACTATGGCTACACCTTC	CSVTGTPPNYGYTF
.	TRBV2	TRBJ1-3	.	TGTGCCAGCGGCACCGCTACAGTCTCTGGAAACACCATATATTTT	CASGTATVSGNTIYF
TRBD2	TRBV5-1	TRBJ2-3	.	TGCGCCAGCAGCCCCACTCTAGCGGGGAGGAATGTCGGCACAGATACGCAGTATTTT	CASSPTLAGRNVGTDTQYF
TRBD2	TRBV6-1	TRBJ2-3	.	TGTGCCAGCAGTGAAAGGCGGGAGCGAGATACGCAGTATTTT	CASSERRERDTQYF
.	TRBV6-5	TRBJ2-7	.	TGTGCCAGCACTCAACGAGGGGGCGAGCAGTACTTC	CASTQRGGEQYF
.	TRBV2	TRBJ2-2	.	TGTGCCAGCAGTGAAGTTAGGGGCACCGGGGAGCTGTTTTTT	CASSEVRGTGELFF
.	TRBV25-1	TRBJ1-6	.	TGTGCCAGCATTGAGAATTCCCCAGAGGCACCCCTCCACTTT	CASIENSPEAPLHF
TRBD1	TRBV9	TRBJ2-4	.	TGTGCCAGCAGCGTAGGAGGGGGCAACATTCAGTACTTC	CASSVGGGNIQYF
TRBD2	TRBV7-9	TRBJ2-5	.	TGTGCCAGCAGTCGTAGCGGGGGTGTGGAGACCCAGTACTTC	CASSRSGGVETQYF
.	TRBV11-2	TRBJ2-2	.	TGTGCCAGCAGCTTAGGGGCGTCGGGGACCGGGGAGCTGTTTTTT	CASSLGASGTGELFF
.	TRBV5-8	TRBJ2-5	.	TGTGCCAGCAGCTTGTCGCTAGGGGGGATGGAGACCCAGTACTTC	CASSLSLGGMETQYF
.	TRBV5-1	TRBJ1-4	.	TGCGCCAGCAGCTTGGCGGGGGGGTTGTACGAAAAACTGTTTTTT	CASSLAGGLYEKLFF
TRBD2	TRBV7-6	TRBJ2-3	once	TGTGCCAGCAGCTTATTAGGAGCGGGAGGCACAGATACGCAGTATTTT	CASSLLGAGGTDTQYF
TRBD2	TRBV4-1	TRBJ2-4	.	TGCGCCAGCAGCCAAGAGGGACTAGCGGGACTAGCCAAAAACATTCAGTACTTC	CASSQEGLAGLAKNIQYF
TRBD1	TRBV5-1	TRBJ1-6	few	TGCGCCAGCAGCTGGGACAGGGGTTTTGGTTCACCCCTCCACTTT	CASSWDRGFGSPLHF
.	TRBV5-1	TRBJ2-5	.	TGCGCCAGCAGCTTGGCTCGCCAAGAGACCCAGTACTTC	CASSLARQETQYF
.	TRBV10-1	TRBJ2-7	.	TGCGCCAGCAGTCCCGACAGAGTAGGGCAGTACTTC	CASSPDRVGQYF